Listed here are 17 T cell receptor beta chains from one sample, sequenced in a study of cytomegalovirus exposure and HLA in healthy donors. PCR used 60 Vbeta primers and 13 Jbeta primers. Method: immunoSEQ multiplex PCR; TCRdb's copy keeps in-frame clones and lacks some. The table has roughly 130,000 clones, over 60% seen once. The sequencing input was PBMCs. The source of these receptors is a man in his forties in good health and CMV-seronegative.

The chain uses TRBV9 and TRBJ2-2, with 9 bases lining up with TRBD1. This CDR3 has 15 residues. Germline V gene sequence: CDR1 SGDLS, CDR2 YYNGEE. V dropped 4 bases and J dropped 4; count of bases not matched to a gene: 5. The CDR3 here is CASSSRQGGTGELFF. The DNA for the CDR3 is TGTGCCAGCAGCTCCCGACAGGGGGGCACCGGGGAGCTGTTTTTT.

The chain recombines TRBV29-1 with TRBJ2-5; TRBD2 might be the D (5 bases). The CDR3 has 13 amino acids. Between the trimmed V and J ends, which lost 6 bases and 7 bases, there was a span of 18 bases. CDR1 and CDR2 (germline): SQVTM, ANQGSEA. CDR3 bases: TGCAGCGTCCGAAACGGGGAAGGAGGGACCCAGTACTTC. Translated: CSVRNGEGGTQYF.

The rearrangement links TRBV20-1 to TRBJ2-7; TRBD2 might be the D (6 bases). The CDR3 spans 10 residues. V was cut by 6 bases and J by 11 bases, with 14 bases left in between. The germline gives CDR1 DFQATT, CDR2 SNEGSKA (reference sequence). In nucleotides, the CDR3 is TGCAGTGCCGGGACTGGGGACGAGTACTTC. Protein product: CSAGTGDEYF.

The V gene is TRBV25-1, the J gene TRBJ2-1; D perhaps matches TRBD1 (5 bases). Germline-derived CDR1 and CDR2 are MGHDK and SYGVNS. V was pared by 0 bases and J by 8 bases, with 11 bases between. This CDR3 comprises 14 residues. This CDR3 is CASSEYFATDEQFF. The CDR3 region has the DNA TGTGCCAGCAGTGAATATTTTGCGACAGATGAGCAGTTCTTC.

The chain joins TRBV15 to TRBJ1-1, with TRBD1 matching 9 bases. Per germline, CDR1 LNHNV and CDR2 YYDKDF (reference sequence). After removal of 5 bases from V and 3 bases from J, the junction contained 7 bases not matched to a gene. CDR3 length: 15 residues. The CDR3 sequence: CATSASRDRDTEAFF. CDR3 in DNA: TGTGCCACCAGCGCCAGCCGGGACAGGGACACTGAAGCTTTCTTT.

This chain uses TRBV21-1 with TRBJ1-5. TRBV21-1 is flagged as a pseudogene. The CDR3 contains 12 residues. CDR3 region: CASSKGGQPQHF. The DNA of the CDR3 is TGTGCCAGCAGCAAGGGGGGACAGCCCCAGCATTTT.

CDR3 nucleotides: TGTGCCAGCAGCTTACAAGGGAGCACCGGGGAGCTGTTTTTT. Amino acid sequence: CASSLQGSTGELFF. The V gene is TRBV7-9, the J gene TRBJ2-2; D might be TRBD2 (5 bases). The germline V gene has CDR1 SEHNR and CDR2 FQNEAQ (reference sequence). The CDR3 loop spans 14 amino acids. Trimming took off 2 bases at V and 4 bases at J, with 8 bases between the two ends.

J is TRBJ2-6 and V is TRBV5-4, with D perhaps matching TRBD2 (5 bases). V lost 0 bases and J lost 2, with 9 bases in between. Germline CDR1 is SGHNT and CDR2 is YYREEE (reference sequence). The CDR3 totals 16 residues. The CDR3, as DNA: TGTGCCAGCAGCTTGGAGGGAGCCGCTGGGGCCAACGTCCTGACTTTC. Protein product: CASSLEGAAGANVLTF. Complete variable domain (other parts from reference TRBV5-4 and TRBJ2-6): ETGVTQSPTHLIKTRGQQVTLRCSSQSGHNTVSWYQQALGQGPQFIFQYYREEENGRGNFPPRFSGLQFPNYSSELNVNALELDDSALYLCASSLEGAAGANVLTFGAGSRLTVL.

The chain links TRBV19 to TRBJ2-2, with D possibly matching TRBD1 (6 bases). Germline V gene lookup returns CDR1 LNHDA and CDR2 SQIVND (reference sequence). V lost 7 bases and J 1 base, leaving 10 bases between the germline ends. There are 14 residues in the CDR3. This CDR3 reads CASTMDRNTGELFF. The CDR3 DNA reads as TGTGCCAGTACCATGGACAGGAACACCGGGGAGCTGTTTTTT.

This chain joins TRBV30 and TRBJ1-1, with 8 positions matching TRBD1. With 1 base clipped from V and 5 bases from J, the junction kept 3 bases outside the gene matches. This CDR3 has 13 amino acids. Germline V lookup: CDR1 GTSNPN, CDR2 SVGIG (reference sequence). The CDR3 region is CAWSATGGTEAFF. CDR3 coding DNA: TGTGCCTGGAGTGCCACAGGGGGAACTGAAGCTTTCTTT.

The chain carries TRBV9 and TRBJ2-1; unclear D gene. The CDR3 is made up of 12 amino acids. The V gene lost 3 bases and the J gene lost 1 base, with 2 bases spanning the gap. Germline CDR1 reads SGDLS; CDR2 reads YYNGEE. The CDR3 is CASSASYNEQFF. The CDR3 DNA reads TGTGCCAGCAGCGCTTCCTACAATGAGCAGTTCTTC.

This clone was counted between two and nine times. The CDR3 DNA sequence: TGTGCCAGCAGGAAAGGGGGGACAGAGACCTACGAGCAGTACTTC. This sequence encodes CASRKGGTETYEQYF. V usage is TRBV7-3 and J usage is TRBJ2-7; D might be TRBD1 (7 bases). This CDR3 contains 15 residues. Trimming cost V 6 bases and J 2 bases, with 17 bases left between them. CDR1 is SGHTA, CDR2 FQGTGA, per germline.

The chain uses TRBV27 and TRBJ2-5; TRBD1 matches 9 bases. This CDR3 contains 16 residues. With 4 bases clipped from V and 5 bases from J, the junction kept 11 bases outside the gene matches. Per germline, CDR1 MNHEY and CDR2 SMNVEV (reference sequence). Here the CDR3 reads CASSSSGTGRGETQYF. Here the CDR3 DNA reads TGTGCCAGCAGTTCTTCCGGGACAGGGAGGGGGGAGACCCAGTACTTC.

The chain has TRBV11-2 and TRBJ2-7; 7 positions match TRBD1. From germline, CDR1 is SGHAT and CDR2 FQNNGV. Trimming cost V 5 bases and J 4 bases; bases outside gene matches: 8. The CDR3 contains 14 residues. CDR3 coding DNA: TGTGCCAGCAGCCCCGGGACAGAACATTACGAGCAGTACTTC. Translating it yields CASSPGTEHYEQYF. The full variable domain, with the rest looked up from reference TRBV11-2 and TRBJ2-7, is EAGVAQSPRYKIIEKRQSVAFWCNPISGHATLYWYQQILGQGPKLLIQFQNNGVVDDSQLPKDRFSAERLKGVDSTLKIQPAKLEDSAVYLCASSPGTEHYEQYFGPGTRLTVT.

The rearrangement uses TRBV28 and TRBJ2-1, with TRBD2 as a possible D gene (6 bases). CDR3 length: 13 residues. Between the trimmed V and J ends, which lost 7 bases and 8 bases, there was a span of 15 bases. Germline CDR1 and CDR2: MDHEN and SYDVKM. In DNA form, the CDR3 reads TGTGCCAGCACCTGGGGGGTGCAGGATGAGCAGTTCTTC. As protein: CASTWGVQDEQFF.

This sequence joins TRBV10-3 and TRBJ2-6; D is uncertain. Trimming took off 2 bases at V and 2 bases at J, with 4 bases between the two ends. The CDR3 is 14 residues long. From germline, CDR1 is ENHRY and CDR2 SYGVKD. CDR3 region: CAISEPAGANVLTF. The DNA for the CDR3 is TGTGCCATCAGTGAGCCGGCTGGGGCCAACGTCCTGACTTTC.

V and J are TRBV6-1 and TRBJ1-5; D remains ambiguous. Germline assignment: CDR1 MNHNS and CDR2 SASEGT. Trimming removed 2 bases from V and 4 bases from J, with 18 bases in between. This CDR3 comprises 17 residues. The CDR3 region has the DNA TGTGCCAGCAGTGAAAGTAGACTCCTTAGGTTTAATCAGCCCCAGCATTTT. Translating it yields CASSESRLLRFNQPQHF.